The subject of this entry is one T cell receptor (beta chain). This sample is part of a study of CD8 T cells in Susac syndrome. CD8+ and CD4+ T cells from blood underwent TCR beta sequencing. The multiple sclerosis control group consisted of treatment-naive patients whose relapsing-remitting disease, which was either stable or active, fulfilled revised McDonald criteria. cDNA came from roughly 0.53 to 1 ug RNA primed by random hexamers. Multiplex immunoSEQ PCR targeted 54 Vbeta and 13 Jbeta TCR beta segments. TCRdb re-derived calls from the immunoSEQ multiplex PCR reads in MiXCR, one entry per CDR3 protein. This sample has 400,000 or so distinct CDR3 sequences, with approximately 89% found just once. The CDR3 extends over 16 amino acids. V was pared by 1 base and J by 2 bases, with 5 bases of the junction left unmatched. Germline CDR1 and CDR2: SEHNR and FQNEAQ (reference sequence).

This chain joins TRBV7-9 and TRBJ1-1, with 9 bases fitting TRBD1. This sequence originates from a human donor with multiple sclerosis. The sample consisted of CD8+ T cells from PBMCs. The CDR3 DNA is TGTGCCAGCAGCTTAGATGGGACAGGGATTAACACTGAAGCTTTCTTT. It is translated as CASSLDGTGINTEAFF.